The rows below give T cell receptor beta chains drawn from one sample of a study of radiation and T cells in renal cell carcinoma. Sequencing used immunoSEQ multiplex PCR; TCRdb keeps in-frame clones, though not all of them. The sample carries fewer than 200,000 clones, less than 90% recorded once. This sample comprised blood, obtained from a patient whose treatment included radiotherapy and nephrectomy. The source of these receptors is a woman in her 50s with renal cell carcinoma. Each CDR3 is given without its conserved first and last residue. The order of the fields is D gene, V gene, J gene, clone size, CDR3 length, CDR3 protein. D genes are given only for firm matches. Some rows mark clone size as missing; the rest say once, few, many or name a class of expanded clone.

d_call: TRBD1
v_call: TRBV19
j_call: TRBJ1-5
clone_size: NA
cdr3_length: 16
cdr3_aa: ASSIRDRGYDSNQPQH

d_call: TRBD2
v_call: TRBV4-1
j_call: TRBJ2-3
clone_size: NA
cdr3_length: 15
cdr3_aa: ASSQGGLAGGTDTQY

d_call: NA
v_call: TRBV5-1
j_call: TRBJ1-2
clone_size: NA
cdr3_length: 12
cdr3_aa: ASSWNRDNYGYT

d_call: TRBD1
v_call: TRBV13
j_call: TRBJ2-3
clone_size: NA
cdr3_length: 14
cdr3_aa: ASTPGQGKGTDTQY

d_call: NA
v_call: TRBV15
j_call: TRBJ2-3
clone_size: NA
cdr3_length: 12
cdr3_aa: ATSRDPMQDTQY

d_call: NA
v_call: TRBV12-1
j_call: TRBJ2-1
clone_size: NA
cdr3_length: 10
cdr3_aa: ASSFWDNEQF

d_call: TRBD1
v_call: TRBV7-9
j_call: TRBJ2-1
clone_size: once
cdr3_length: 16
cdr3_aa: ASSLRSVRDRGDNEQF

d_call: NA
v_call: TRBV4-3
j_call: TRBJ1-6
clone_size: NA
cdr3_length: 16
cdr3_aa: ASSQSSGGATYNSPLH

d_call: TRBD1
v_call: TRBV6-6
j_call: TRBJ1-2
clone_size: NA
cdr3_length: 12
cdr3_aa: ASSYDTGGYGYT

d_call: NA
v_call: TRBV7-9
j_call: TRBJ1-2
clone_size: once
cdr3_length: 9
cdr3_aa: ASRSNYGYT

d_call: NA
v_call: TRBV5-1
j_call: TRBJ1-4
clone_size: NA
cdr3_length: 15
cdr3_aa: ASSLGTQTLGVEKLF

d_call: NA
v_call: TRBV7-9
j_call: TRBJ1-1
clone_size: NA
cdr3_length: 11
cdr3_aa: ASSPTLNTEAF

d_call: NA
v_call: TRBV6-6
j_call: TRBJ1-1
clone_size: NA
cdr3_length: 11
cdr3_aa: ASSSRRYTEAF

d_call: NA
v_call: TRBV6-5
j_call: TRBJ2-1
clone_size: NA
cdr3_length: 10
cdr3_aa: ASSPTGHEQF

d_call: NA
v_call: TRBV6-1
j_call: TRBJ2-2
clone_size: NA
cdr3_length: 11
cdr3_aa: ASSEPGRGELF

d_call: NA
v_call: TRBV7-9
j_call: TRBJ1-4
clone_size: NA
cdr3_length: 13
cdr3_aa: ASSLATGARKKLF

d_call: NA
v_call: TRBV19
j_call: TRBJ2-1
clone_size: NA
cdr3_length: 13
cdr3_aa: ASSIGSQGTEEQF

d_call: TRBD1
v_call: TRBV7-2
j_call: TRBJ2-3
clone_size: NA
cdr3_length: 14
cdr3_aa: ASTQGRDRVTDTQY

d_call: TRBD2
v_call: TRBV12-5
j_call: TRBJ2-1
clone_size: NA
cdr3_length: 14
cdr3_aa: ASGESIAGLYNEQF

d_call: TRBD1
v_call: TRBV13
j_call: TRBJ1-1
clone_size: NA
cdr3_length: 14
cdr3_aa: ASSLERTGGAFEAF

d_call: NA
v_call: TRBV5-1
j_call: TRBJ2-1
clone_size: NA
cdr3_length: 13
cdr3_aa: ASSLTLSSYNEQF

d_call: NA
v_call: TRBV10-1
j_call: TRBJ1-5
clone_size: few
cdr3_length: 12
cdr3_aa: ASSQLFSNQPQH

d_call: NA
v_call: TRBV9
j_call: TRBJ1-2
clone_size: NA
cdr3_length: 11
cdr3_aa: ASSVAWGGGYT

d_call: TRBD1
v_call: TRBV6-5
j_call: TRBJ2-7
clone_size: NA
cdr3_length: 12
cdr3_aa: ASSGQGGPYEQY

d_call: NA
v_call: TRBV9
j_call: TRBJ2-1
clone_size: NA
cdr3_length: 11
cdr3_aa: ASSIQGDGEQF

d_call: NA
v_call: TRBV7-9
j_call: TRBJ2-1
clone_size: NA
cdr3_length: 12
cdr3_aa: ASSLDGPFNEQF

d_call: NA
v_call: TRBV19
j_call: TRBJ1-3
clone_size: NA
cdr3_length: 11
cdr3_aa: ASSQGTGNTIY

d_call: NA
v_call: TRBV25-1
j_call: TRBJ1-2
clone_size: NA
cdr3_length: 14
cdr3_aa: ASSEYKQGETYGYT

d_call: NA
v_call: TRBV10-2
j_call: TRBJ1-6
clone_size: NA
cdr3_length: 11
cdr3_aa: ASSEFVFSPLH

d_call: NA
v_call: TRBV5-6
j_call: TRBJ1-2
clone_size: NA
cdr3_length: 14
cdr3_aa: ASSWGSGGEGYGYT

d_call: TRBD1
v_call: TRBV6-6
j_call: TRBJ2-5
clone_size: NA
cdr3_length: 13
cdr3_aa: ASSRRDRDGETQY

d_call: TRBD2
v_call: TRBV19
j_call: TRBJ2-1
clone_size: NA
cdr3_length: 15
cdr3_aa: ASSGTSGGHTYNEQF

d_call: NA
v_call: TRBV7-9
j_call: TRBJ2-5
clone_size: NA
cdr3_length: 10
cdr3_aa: ASSFSKETQY

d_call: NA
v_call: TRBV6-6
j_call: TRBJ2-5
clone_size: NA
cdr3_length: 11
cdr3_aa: ASSRQLQETQY

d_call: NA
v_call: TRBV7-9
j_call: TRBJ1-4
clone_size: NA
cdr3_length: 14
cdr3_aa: ASSPGTPPTNEKLF

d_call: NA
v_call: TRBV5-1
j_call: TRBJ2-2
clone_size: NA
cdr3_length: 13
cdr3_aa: ASSPRVSDTGELF

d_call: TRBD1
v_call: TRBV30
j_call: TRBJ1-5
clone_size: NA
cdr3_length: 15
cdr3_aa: AWSLTITQGAGQPQH

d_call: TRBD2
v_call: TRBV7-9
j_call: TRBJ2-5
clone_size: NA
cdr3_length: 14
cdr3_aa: ASSLGGIEDKETQY

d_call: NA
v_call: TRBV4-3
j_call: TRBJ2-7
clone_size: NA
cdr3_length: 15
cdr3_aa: ASSQDVFRAAVYEQY

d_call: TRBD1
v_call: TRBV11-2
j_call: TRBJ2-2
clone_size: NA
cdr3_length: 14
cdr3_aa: ASSPDRGGFSGELF

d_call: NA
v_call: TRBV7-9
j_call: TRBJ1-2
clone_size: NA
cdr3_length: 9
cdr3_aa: ASSTREGYT

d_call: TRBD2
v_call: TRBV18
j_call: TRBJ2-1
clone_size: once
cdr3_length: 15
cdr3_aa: ASSPLGLAGGPGEQF

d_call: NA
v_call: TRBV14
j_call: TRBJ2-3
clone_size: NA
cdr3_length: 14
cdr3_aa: ASSPLGGSSTDTQY

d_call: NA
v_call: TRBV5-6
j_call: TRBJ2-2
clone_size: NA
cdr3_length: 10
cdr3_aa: ASSLIKGELF

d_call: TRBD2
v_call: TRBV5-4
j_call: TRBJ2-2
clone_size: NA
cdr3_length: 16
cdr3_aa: ASSLGLAGGTNTGELF

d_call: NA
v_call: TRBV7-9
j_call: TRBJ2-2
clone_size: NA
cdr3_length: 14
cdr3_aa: ASSPRDLPEPGELF

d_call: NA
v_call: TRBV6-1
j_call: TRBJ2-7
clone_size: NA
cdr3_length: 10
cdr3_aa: ASTRTVYEQY

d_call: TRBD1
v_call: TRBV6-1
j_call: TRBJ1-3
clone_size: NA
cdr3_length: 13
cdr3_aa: ASSEETGTRNTIY

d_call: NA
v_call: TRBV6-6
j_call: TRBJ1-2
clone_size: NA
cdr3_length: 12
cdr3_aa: ASSYSQGDYGYT

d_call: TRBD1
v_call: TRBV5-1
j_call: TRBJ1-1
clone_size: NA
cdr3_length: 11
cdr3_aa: ASSLTGGTEAF

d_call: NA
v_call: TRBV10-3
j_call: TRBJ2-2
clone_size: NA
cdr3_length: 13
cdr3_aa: AISESAGLTGELF

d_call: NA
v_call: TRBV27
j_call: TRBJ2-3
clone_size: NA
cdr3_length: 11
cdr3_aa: ASSFYLGDTQY

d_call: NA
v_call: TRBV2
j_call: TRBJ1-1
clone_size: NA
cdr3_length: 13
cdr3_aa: ASSERAALNTEAF